This T cell receptor (beta chain) originates from a study of cytomegalovirus exposure and HLA in healthy donors. Primers for the PCR totalled 60 Vbeta and 13 Jbeta. Libraries were prepared by immunoSEQ multiplex PCR; TCRdb keeps only in-frame clonotypes and omits some of them. Of 140,000 to 150,000 clones listed, approximately 80% are singletons. The CDR3 contains 15 residues. Germline CDR1 and CDR2: SGHKS and YYEKEE (reference sequence). V lost 0 bases, J lost 14 bases, and 9 bases stayed unmatched. This receptor was obtained from a man aged 35 to 55 in good health and CMV-seropositive. Material: PBMCs. The chain combines TRBV5-5 with TRBJ1-6; 9 bases line up with TRBD1. The CDR3 DNA reads as TGTGCCAGCAGCTTGGCCCCGGGACAGGGTCAGACCCTCCACTTT. It yields the protein CASSLAPGQGQTLHF.